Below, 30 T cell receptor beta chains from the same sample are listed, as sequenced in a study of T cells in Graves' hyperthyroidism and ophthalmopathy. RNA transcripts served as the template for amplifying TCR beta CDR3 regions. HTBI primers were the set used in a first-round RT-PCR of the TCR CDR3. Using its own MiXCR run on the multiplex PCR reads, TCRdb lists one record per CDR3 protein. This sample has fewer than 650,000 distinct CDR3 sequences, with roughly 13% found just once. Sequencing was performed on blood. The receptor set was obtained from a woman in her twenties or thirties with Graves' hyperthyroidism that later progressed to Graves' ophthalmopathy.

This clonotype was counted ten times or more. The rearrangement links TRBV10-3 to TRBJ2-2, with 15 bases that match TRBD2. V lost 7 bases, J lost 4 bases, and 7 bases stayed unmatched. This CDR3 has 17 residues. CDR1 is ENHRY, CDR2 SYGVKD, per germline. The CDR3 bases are TGTGCCATCACCGGACTAGCGGGAGGGTCGGGCACCGGGGAGCTGTTTTTT. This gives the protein CAITGLAGGSGTGELFF.

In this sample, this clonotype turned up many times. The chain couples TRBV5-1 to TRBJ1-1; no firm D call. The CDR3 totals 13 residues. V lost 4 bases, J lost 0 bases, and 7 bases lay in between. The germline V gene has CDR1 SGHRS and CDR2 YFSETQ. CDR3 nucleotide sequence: TGCGCCAGCAGCCAAACCATGAACACTGAAGCTTTCTTT. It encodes CASSQTMNTEAFF.

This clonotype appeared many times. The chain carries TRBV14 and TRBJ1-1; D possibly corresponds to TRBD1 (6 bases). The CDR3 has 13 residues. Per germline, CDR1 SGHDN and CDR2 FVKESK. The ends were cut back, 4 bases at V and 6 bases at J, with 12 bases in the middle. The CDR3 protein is CASSPEGHPEAFF. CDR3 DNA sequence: TGTGCCAGCAGCCCAGAGGGACACCCTGAAGCTTTCTTT. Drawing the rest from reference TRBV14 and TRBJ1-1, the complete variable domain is EAGVTQFPSHSVIEKGQTVTLRCDPISGHDNLYWYRRVMGKEIKFLLHFVKESKQDESGMPNNRFLAERTGGTYSTLKVQPAELEDSGVYFCASSPEGHPEAFFGQGTRLTVV.

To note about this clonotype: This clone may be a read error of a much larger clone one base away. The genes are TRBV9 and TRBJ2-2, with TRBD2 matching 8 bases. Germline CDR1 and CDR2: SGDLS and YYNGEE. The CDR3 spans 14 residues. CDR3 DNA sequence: TGTGCCAACAGCGCAACGGGAGGGCCCGGGGAGCTGTTTTTT. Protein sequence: CANSATGGPGELFF.

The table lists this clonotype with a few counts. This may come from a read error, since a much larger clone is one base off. The DNA of the CDR3 is TGTGCCGGCAGCTTAGTTGTGGGTACTGAAGCTTTCTTT. This translates into CAGSLVVGTEAFF. V and J are TRBV7-2 and TRBJ1-1; no reliable D call. Per the germline V gene, CDR1 is SGHTA and CDR2 is FQGNSA. The CDR3 extends over 13 amino acids. Full variable domain (rest looked up from reference TRBV7-2 and TRBJ1-1): GAGVSQSPSNKVTEKGKDVELRCDPISGHTALYWYRQSLGQGLEFLIYFQGNSAPDKSGLPSDRFSAERTGGSVSTLTIQRTQQEDSAVYLCAGSLVVGTEAFFGQGTRLTVV.

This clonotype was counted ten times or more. The chain's CDR3 is CASCGVKVPSPLHF. CDR3 nucleotides: TGTGCCAGCTGCGGGGTAAAGGTCCCTTCACCCCTCCACTTT. The chain recombines TRBV12-3 or TRBV12-4 with TRBJ1-6, with D hard to call. Trimming cost V 8 bases and J 9 bases, with 17 bases left between them. The CDR3 contains 14 residues.

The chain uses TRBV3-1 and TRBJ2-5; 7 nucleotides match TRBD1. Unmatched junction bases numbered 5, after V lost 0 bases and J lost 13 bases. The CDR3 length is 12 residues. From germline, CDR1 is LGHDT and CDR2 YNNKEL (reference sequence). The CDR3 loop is CASSQERQGVYF. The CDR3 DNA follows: TGTGCCAGCAGCCAAGAGCGCCAGGGGGTGTACTTC.

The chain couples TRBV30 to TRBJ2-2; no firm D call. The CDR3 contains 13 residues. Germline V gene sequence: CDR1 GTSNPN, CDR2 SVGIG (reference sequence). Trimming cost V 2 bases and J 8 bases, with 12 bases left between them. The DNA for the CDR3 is TGTGCCTGGAGTTTTCAGGCGGAAGGGGAGCTGTTTTTT. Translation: CAWSFQAEGELFF. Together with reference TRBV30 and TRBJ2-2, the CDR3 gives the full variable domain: SQTIHQWPATLVQPVGSPLSLECTVEGTSNPNLYWYRQAAGRGLQLLFYSVGIGQISSEVPQNLSASRPQDRQFILSSKKLLLSDSGFYLCAWSFQAEGELFFGEGSRLTVL.

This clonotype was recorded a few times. CDR3 in amino acids: CASSLAMDSNQPQHF. In nucleotides, the CDR3 is TGTGCCAGCAGCTTAGCGATGGACAGCAATCAGCCCCAGCATTTT. The V gene is TRBV7-6, the J gene TRBJ1-5, with D uncertain. This CDR3 contains 15 residues. Germline CDR1 reads SGHVS; CDR2 reads FNYEAQ. Trimming took off 0 bases at V and 1 base at J, with 7 bases between the two ends. Using reference TRBV7-6 and TRBJ1-5 for the parts outside the CDR3, the full variable domain is GAGVSQSPRYKVTKRGQDVALRCDPISGHVSLYWYRQALGQGPEFLTYFNYEAQQDKSGLPNDRFSAERPEGSISTLTIQRTEQRDSAMYRCASSLAMDSNQPQHFGDGTRLSIL.

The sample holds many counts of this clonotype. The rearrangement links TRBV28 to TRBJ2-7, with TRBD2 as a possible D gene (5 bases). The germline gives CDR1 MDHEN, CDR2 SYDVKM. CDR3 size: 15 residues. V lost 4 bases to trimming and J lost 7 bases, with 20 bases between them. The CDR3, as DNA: TGTGCCAGCAGTTCATACGGATCGGGGATTTGGGAGCAGTACTTC. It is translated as CASSSYGSGIWEQYF.

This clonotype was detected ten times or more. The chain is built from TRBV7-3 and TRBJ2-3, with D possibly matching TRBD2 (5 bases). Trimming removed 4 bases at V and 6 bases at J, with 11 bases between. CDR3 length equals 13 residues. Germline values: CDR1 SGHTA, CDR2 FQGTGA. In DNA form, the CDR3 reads TGTGCCAGCAGCTCACCCGGGGAGGATACGCAGTATTTT. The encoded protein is CASSSPGEDTQYF.

The CDR3 DNA sequence: TGTGCCAGTAGTATAGACCAGCGGACCTACGAGCAGTACTTC. This encodes CASSIDQRTYEQYF. The gene calls are TRBV19 and TRBJ2-7; maybe TRBD2 (5 bases). The V end was cut by 0 bases, the J end by 2 bases, with 8 bases between. The germline CDR1 and CDR2 sequences are LNHDA and SQIVND (reference sequence). CDR3 size: 14 residues.

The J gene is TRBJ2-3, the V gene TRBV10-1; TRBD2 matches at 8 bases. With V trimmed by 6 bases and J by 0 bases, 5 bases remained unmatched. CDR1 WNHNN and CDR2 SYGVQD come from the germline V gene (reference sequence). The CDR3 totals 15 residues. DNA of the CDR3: TGCGCCAGCAGAGCGGGAGCCTTGAGCACAGATACGCAGTATTTT. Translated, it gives CASRAGALSTDTQYF.

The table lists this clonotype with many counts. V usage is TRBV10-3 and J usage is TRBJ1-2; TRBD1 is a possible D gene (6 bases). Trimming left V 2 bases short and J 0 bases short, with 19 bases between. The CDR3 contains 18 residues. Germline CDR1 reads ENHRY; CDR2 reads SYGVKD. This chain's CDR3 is CAISEEGQGRGSNYGYTF. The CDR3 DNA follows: TGTGCCATCAGTGAGGAGGGTCAAGGAAGGGGGTCTAACTATGGCTACACCTTC.

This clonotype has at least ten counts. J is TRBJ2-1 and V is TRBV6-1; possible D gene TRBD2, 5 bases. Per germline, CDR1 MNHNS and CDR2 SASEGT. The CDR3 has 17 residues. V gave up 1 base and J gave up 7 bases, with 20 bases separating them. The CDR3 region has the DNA TGTGCCAGCAGTGAAGGGACTTCTACCAATACTAAAAATGAGCAGTTCTTC. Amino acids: CASSEGTSTNTKNEQFF.

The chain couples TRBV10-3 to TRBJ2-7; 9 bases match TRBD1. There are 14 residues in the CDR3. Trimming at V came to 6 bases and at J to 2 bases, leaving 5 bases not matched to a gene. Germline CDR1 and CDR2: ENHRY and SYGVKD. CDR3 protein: CAIRGTGLTYEQYF. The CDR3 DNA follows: TGTGCCATCAGAGGGACAGGGCTGACCTACGAGCAGTACTTC.

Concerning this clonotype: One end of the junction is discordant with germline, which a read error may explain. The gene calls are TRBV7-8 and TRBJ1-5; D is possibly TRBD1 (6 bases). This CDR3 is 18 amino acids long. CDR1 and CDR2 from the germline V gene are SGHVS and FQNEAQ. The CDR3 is CAISPSLGGRGGNQPQHF. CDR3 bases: TGTGCCATCAGCCCTAGCCTGGGGGGCAGGGGCGGCAATCAGCCCCAGCATTTT.

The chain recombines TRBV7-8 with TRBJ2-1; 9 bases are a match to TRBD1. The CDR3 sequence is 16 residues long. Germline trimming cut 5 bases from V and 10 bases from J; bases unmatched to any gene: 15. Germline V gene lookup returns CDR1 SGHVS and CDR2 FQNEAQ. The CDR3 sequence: CASSPFRTGDLGEQFF. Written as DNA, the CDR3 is TGTGCCAGCAGCCCATTTCGGACAGGGGATTTAGGAGAGCAGTTCTTC.

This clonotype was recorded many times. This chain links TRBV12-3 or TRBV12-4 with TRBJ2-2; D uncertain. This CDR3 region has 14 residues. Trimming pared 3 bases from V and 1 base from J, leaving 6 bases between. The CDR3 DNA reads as TGTGCCAGCAGTTTGCGACAGAACACCGGGGAGCTGTTTTTT. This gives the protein CASSLRQNTGELFF.

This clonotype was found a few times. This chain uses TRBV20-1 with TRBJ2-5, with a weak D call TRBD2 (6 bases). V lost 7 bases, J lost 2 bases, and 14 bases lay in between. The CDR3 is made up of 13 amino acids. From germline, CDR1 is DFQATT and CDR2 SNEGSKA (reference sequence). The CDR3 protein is CSGQSRGQETQYF. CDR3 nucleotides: TGCAGTGGTCAGAGCCGGGGGCAAGAGACCCAGTACTTC.

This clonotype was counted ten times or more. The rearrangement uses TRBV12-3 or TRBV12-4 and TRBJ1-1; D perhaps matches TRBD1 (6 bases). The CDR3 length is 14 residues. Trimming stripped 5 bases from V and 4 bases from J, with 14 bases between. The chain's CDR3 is CASSATRGVTEAFF. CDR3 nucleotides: TGTGCCAGCAGTGCGACGAGGGGGGTCACTGAAGCTTTCTTT.

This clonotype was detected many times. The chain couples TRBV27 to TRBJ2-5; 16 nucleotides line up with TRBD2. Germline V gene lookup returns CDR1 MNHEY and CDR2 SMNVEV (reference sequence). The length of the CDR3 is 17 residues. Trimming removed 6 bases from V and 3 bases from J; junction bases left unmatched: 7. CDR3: CASRGLAGGGAKETQYF. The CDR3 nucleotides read TGTGCCAGCAGGGGACTAGCGGGAGGGGGGGCCAAAGAGACCCAGTACTTC.

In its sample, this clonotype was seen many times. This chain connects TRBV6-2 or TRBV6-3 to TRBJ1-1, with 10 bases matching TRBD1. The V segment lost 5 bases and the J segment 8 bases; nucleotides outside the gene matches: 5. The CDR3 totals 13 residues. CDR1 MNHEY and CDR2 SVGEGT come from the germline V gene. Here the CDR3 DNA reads TGTGCCAGCAGTCGACAGGGGGCTGGGGAAGCTTTCTTT. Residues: CASSRQGAGEAFF.

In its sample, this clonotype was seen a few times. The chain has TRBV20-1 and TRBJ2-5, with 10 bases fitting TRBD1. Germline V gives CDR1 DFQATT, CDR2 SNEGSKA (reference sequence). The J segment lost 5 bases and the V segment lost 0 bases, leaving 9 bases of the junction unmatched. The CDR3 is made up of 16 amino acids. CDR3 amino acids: CSARDTGTGVRETQYF. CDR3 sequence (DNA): TGCAGTGCTAGAGATACCGGGACAGGGGTGCGCGAGACCCAGTACTTC.

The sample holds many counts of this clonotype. The CDR3 reads CASSFGPNVGNTIYF. The CDR3 nucleotides read TGTGCCAGCAGCTTTGGGCCTAACGTCGGAAACACCATATATTTT. The chain couples TRBV7-3 to TRBJ1-3; D uncertain. From germline, CDR1 is SGHTA and CDR2 FQGTGA. V shed 3 bases and J shed 4 bases, with 13 bases lying between them. This CDR3 has 15 amino acids.

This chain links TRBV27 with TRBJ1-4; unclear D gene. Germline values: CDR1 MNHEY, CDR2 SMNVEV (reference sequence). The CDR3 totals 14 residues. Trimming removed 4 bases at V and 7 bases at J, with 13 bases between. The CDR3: CASSSFGGGEKLFF. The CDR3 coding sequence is TGTGCCAGCAGTTCCTTTGGAGGCGGTGAAAAACTGTTTTTT.

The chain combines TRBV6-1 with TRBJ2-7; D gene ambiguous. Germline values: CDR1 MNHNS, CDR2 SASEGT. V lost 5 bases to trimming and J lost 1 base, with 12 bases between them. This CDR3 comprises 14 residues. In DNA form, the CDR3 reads TGTGCCAGCAGTACCCTGACAAATTCCTACGAGCAGTACTTC. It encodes CASSTLTNSYEQYF.

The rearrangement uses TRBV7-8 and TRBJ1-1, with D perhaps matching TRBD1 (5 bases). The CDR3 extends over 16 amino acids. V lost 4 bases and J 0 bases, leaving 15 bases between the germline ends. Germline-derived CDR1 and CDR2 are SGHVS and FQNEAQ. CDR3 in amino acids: CASSSLGEGLNTEAFF. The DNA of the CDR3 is TGTGCCAGCAGCTCCCTAGGGGAGGGGCTGAACACTGAAGCTTTCTTT.

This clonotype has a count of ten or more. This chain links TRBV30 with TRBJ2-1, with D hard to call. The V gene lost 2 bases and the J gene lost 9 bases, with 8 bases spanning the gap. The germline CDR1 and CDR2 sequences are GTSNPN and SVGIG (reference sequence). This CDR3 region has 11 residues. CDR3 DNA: TGTGCCTGGAGTCAGGCCGCTGAGCAGTTCTTC. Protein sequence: CAWSQAAEQFF.

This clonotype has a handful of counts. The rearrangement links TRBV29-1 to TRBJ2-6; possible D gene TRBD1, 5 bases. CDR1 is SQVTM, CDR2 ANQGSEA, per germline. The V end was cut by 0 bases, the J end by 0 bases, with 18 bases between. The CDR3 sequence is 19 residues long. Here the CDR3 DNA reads TGCAGCGTTGAAGAAGGTAGGGGCCTAACACCCTCTGGGGCCAACGTCCTGACTTTC. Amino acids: CSVEEGRGLTPSGANVLTF.